The clone carrying this TCR beta chain was detected once. The antigen remains undetermined. The method was immunoSEQ multiplex PCR; TCRdb's version includes in-frame clones alone and lacks a portion of them. Of fewer than 35,000 clones listed, roughly 90% are singletons. These data belong to a study of lymphopenia after photon versus proton radiotherapy. General study points: After lymphocyte nadir, photon-treated repertoires showed oligoclonal expansion, especially CD8+ Temra. Relative stability marked proton patients; photon patients lost diversity and naive cells. Post-nadir TCR diversity decline inversely tracked overall survival among those who died. Only patients who died were analyzed for survival; proton advantage is unproven.

Trimming took off 4 bases at V and 0 bases at J, with 13 bases between the two ends. Germline V CDR1 and CDR2: LNHNV, YYDKDF (reference sequence). CDR3 size: 16 residues. The sample here was peripheral blood, taken from a patient treated with photon-based radiotherapy. V usage is TRBV15 and J usage is TRBJ2-1; D possibly uses TRBD1 or TRBD2 (6 bases each). The receptor's source is a woman in her 50s with pancreatic cancer. The CDR3 spells CATSTIGGSSYNEQFF. Here the CDR3 DNA reads TGTGCCACCAGCACAATCGGGGGCAGCTCCTACAATGAGCAGTTCTTC.